Listed below are T cell receptor beta chains from one sample, sequenced in a study of blood T cell repertoires in COVID-19. The method was immunoSEQ multiplex PCR; TCRdb's version includes in-frame clones alone and lacks a portion of them. The sample records about 250,000 clones, about 85% being singletons. Sample: peripheral blood. All receptors come from a human donor with COVID-19, enrolled during active disease. The donor label of this sample is uncertain. Both conserved end residues are part of each CDR3. A D gene is named only where the DNA matches it firmly. Expanded clones get a size class; other rows say once, few or many, or leave the size out.

clone_size	d_call	j_call	v_call	cdr3_nt	cdr3_aa
once	TRBD2	TRBJ2-5	TRBV4-1	TGCGCCAGCAGCCAAGGGCCGGGACTAGCGGTGAGAACCCAAGAGACCCAGTACTTC	CASSQGPGLAVRTQETQYF
.	TRBD1	TRBJ1-1	TRBV18	TGTGCCAGCTCACCTCTGAGTCCCGGGACAGGGACTGAAGCTTTCTTT	CASSPLSPGTGTEAFF
.	.	TRBJ2-7	TRBV19	TGTGCCAGTAGTATTCAGGCAGGGGACGCCTACGAGCAGTACTTC	CASSIQAGDAYEQYF
.	TRBD2	TRBJ2-5	TRBV7-9	TGTGCCAGCAGCACCCGGGGGACTAGAGAAGAGACCCAGTACTTC	CASSTRGTREETQYF
.	TRBD1	TRBJ2-5	TRBV28	TGTGCCAGCAGTCCCGGACAGGAAGAGACCCAGTACTTC	CASSPGQEETQYF
few	.	TRBJ2-6	TRBV18	TGTGCCAGCTCACCCCGCCCGGCAGGGTCTGATGGGGCCAACGTCCTGACTTTC	CASSPRPAGSDGANVLTF
once	TRBD2	TRBJ2-7	TRBV5-4	TGTGCCAGCAGCTCCCGACTAGCGGCCTTGTCGGTGGGGACCTACGAGCAGTACTTC	CASSSRLAALSVGTYEQYF
.	.	TRBJ1-6	TRBV19	TGTGCCAGTAGTATGAGTATTGGCAGTCCTACTAATAATTCACCCCTCCACTTT	CASSMSIGSPTNNSPLHF
.	.	TRBJ2-4	TRBV14	TGTGCCAGCAGCCGTGCTGGCAGGGATGGAATTCAGTACTTC	CASSRAGRDGIQYF
.	.	TRBJ2-7	TRBV6-5	TGTGCCAGCAGTTCAACAGGGAGTGATCATCGGCAGTACTTC	CASSSTGSDHRQYF
.	.	TRBJ1-4	TRBV19	TGTGCCAGTAGTACTGGGACATCCAGAGAAAAACTGTTTTTT	CASSTGTSREKLFF
.	.	TRBJ1-3	TRBV5-4	TGTGCCAGCAGCTTGGTGGGGGGGGGCTCTGGAAACACCATATATTTT	CASSLVGGGSGNTIYF
once	.	TRBJ1-1	TRBV7-7	TGTGCTAGCAGCCCATCGACGGACAAGAACACTGAAGCTTTCTTT	CASSPSTDKNTEAFF
.	TRBD1	TRBJ1-2	TRBV9	TGTGCCAGCAGCACCCCAGGGGGCATGCGGGGCTACACCTTC	CASSTPGGMRGYTF
.	TRBD1	TRBJ1-2	TRBV28	TGTGCCAGCAGTTCCCCCAGGGGGAACACTAACTATGGCTACACCTTC	CASSSPRGNTNYGYTF
once	TRBD1	TRBJ1-2	TRBV7-2	TGTGCCAGCAGCTTAGAAGGGGACAGTCTAGATGGCTACACCTTC	CASSLEGDSLDGYTF
.	.	TRBJ2-5	TRBV7-2	TGTGCCAGCAGCTTAGTGTCTAGGTTGGAGACCCAGTACTTC	CASSLVSRLETQYF
.	.	TRBJ2-3	TRBV27	TGTGCCAGCAGCCCTAAGGACGTAAGGGGCACGGATACGCAGTATTTT	CASSPKDVRGTDTQYF
.	.	TRBJ1-1	TRBV9	TGTGCCAGCAGTGGACACATGACAGCGAACACTGAAGCTTTCTTT	CASSGHMTANTEAFF
.	TRBD2	TRBJ2-7	TRBV10-2	TGCGCCAGCAGAGGAGGGAGCGGGGTTCGGCACGAGCAGTACTTC	CASRGGSGVRHEQYF
few	TRBD1	TRBJ2-1	TRBV29-1	TGCAGCGTTGAAGATGGACAGGGGAGCTACAATGAGCAGTTCTTC	CSVEDGQGSYNEQFF
.	.	TRBJ1-2	TRBV30	TGTGCCTGGAGTATCACGACAGGTGGCTACACCTTC	CAWSITTGGYTF
.	.	TRBJ1-1	TRBV2	TGTGCCAGCTTGACGGACACAACTGATGAAGCTTTCTTT	CASLTDTTDEAFF
.	TRBD1	TRBJ1-2	TRBV6-5	TGTGCCAGCACCCGGACAGGATTTTCCTACACCTTC	CASTRTGFSYTF
.	TRBD1	TRBJ1-2	TRBV30	TGTGCCTGGAGTACAATGACAGGGGACTATGGCTACACCTTC	CAWSTMTGDYGYTF
.	.	TRBJ2-7	TRBV15	TGTGCCACCAGTCGAGCGATCGGCTACGAGCAGTACTTC	CATSRAIGYEQYF
.	.	TRBJ1-2	TRBV10-3	TGTGCCATCAGTGAGGGAGGAGGGAGCGGCTACACCTTC	CAISEGGGSGYTF
.	.	TRBJ2-7	TRBV5-4	TGTGCCAGCAGCTCTGACTTTGGTACGTGGAACGAGCAGTACTTC	CASSSDFGTWNEQYF
.	TRBD1	TRBJ2-7	TRBV3-1/TRBV3-2	TGTGCCAGCAGCCAAGGAGACAGGGTCAGGCAGTACTTC	CASSQGDRVRQYF
.	.	TRBJ2-1	TRBV27	TGTGCCAGCCAAACGAGAGGATTTTACAATGAGCAGTTCTTC	CASQTRGFYNEQFF
.	TRBD2	TRBJ2-5	TRBV29-1	TGCAGCAGCGGACTAGCGAGAGGGGAGACCCAGTACTTC	CSSGLARGETQYF
.	.	TRBJ2-4	TRBV7-9	TGTGCCAGCAGCTTAGTAGGGACACCGGGACCGAAAGCCAAAAACATTCAGTACTTC	CASSLVGTPGPKAKNIQYF
.	TRBD2	TRBJ2-7	TRBV5-5	TGTGCCAGCAGCTCCGGACTAGCCCAATACGAGCAGTACTTC	CASSSGLAQYEQYF
.	TRBD2	TRBJ2-5	TRBV4-3	TGCGCCAGCAGCCAAGACCTCTTGCGGGGGGAGACCCAGTACTTC	CASSQDLLRGETQYF
.	.	TRBJ2-5	TRBV5-1	TGCGCCAGCAGCTCAGGGGGGACTCGAGAGACCCAGTACTTC	CASSSGGTRETQYF
.	TRBD1	TRBJ2-4	TRBV11-3	TGTGCCAGCAGCCCCGGACAGGGAAGCGACATTCAGTACTTC	CASSPGQGSDIQYF
.	.	TRBJ1-1	TRBV29-1	TGCAGCGTTGAAGAGGTGCGTGGGGCCGGTGAAGCTTTCTTT	CSVEEVRGAGEAFF